This is a list of T cell receptor beta chains from one sample in a study of PD-L1 blockade in urothelial cancer. Libraries were prepared by immunoSEQ multiplex PCR; TCRdb keeps only in-frame clonotypes and omits some of them. The table records over 100,000 clones, under 95% of them present only once. This sample comprised PBMCs, obtained around atezolizumab (anti-PD-L1) treatment. These receptors originate from a man aged 55 to 69 with urothelial cancer. CDR3s include the opening cysteine and the closing phenylalanine or tryptophan. The D gene is left open where the match is weak. Size is omitted from some rows. Given values are once, few, many or a class for expanded clones.

J,V,D,size,DNA,CDR3
TRBJ2-1,TRBV4-3,NA,NA,TGCGCCAGCACTCCCTTCAGTAATGAGCAGTTCTTC,CASTPFSNEQFF
TRBJ2-1,TRBV28,NA,NA,TGTGCCAGCAGTTCCGCTAGCGCGATCTCCTACAATGAGCAGTTCTTC,CASSSASAISYNEQFF
TRBJ2-7,TRBV11-2,NA,NA,TGTGCCAGCAGCTTAGATCCAGGGCTCGGGAGAGAGCAGTACTTC,CASSLDPGLGREQYF
TRBJ2-5,TRBV19,NA,NA,TGTGCCAGTAGTCCTGTGGCAGGGATGGATGAGACCCAGTACTTC,CASSPVAGMDETQYF
TRBJ2-7,TRBV4-3,NA,NA,TGCGCCAGCAGCCATCAAGGCGCGGGGGCGATGGGGGAGCAGTACTTC,CASSHQGAGAMGEQYF
TRBJ1-2,TRBV5-4,TRBD1,NA,TGTGCCAGCAGCTACGACAGGGGGCGCGGTGGCTACACCTTC,CASSYDRGRGGYTF
TRBJ2-3,TRBV5-4,NA,NA,TGTGCCAGCAGCTCCGGAGGGACTAGCACAGATACGCAGTATTTT,CASSSGGTSTDTQYF
TRBJ2-7,TRBV7-8,TRBD1,NA,TGTGCCAGCAGCTTAGCTGTGAGACAGGGTACTTACGAGCAGTACTTC,CASSLAVRQGTYEQYF
TRBJ1-6,TRBV2,NA,NA,TGTGCCAGCAGTGGTACAGGGTTTGGTAATTCACCCCTCCACTTT,CASSGTGFGNSPLHF
TRBJ1-4,TRBV30,NA,NA,TGTGCCTGGAGCCCGGGTGTATCGCTTAATGAAAAACTGTTTTTT,CAWSPGVSLNEKLFF
TRBJ2-7,TRBV10-2,TRBD1,few,TGCGCCAGCAGTGAGAAGAGGACAGGGGCCTACGAGCAGTACTTC,CASSEKRTGAYEQYF
TRBJ2-2,TRBV7-9,NA,NA,TGTGCCAGCAGCTTACAAAAAACGAACACCGGGGAGCTGTTTTTT,CASSLQKTNTGELFF
TRBJ1-5,TRBV30,NA,NA,TGTGCCTGGAGTGGTGGGCTCAATCAGCCCCAGCATTTT,CAWSGGLNQPQHF
TRBJ1-5,TRBV2,NA,NA,TGTGCCAGCAGTGAAGGTTTAAGCAATCAGCCCCAGCATTTT,CASSEGLSNQPQHF
TRBJ2-2,TRBV9,TRBD2,NA,TGTGCCAGCAGCGTTGAAAAGCGGACTAGTAGGGGCGGGGAGCTGTTTTTT,CASSVEKRTSRGGELFF
TRBJ2-7,TRBV6-5,TRBD1,NA,TGTGCCAGCAGTTACTCCGGGGCAGGGGGATCCTACGAGCAGTACTTC,CASSYSGAGGSYEQYF
TRBJ2-1,TRBV28,NA,NA,TGTGCCAGCAGTTTAGTAGGGGGACAATACAATGAGCAGTTCTTC,CASSLVGGQYNEQFF
TRBJ2-6,TRBV7-8,NA,NA,TGTGCCAGCAGCTTACCAGGGCACGGGGCCAACGTCCTGACTTTC,CASSLPGHGANVLTF
TRBJ2-1,TRBV11-3,NA,NA,TGTGCCAGCAGCTTAGATAGTTACAATGAGCAGTTCTTC,CASSLDSYNEQFF
TRBJ2-6,TRBV30,NA,NA,TGTGCCTGGAGTGTAGCAGGTCAGGGCCTCTCTGGGGCCAACGTCCTGACTTTC,CAWSVAGQGLSGANVLTF
TRBJ2-5,TRBV18,NA,NA,TGTGCCAGCTCACCTCAGGCTCACCAAGAGACCCAGTACTTC,CASSPQAHQETQYF
TRBJ2-1,TRBV18,NA,NA,TGTGCCAGCTCACCCGACTGGCCGGGGTACAATGAGCAGTTCTTC,CASSPDWPGYNEQFF
TRBJ2-2,TRBV15,NA,NA,TGTGCCACCAGCATGTTAGCCAGGGGAAGCGGGGAGCTGTTTTTT,CATSMLARGSGELFF
TRBJ2-5,TRBV19,NA,NA,TGTGCCAGTAGCAGGGACTTTAAGGGAGAGACCCAGTACTTC,CASSRDFKGETQYF
TRBJ2-3,TRBV7-2,NA,NA,TGTGCCAGCAGCGCGTGGACAGCTGATACGCAGTATTTT,CASSAWTADTQYF
TRBJ1-2,TRBV4-2,TRBD1,NA,TGTGCCAGCAGCCAAGATGGGACAGGGGGCTATGGCTACACCTTC,CASSQDGTGGYGYTF
TRBJ2-1,TRBV4-2,NA,once,TGTGCCAGCAGGTACGGGAGAGGTGACTACAATGAGCAGTTCTTC,CASRYGRGDYNEQFF
TRBJ1-4,TRBV28,NA,NA,TGTGCCAGCAGCCCCGTCGGTCTGGAAAAACTGTTTTTT,CASSPVGLEKLFF
TRBJ2-7,TRBV5-1,TRBD1,NA,TGCGCCAGCAGCTTGGGTGGACAGGTTCTCTACGAGCAGTACTTC,CASSLGGQVLYEQYF
TRBJ2-7,TRBV6-5,NA,NA,TGTGCCGCCGGGGCTGGGAGGTCCTACGAGCAGTACTTC,CAAGAGRSYEQYF
TRBJ1-5,TRBV5-4,NA,NA,TGTGCCAGCAGCTTGGACAGGGATCAGCCCCAGCATTTT,CASSLDRDQPQHF
TRBJ2-3,TRBV9,TRBD1,few,TGTGCCAGCAGCGTAGCAGGGGGCCCCACAGATACGCAGTATTTT,CASSVAGGPTDTQYF
TRBJ2-7,TRBV18,NA,NA,TGTGCCAGCTCACCCCAGGGGGGCGTTGGCGTTGGGCAGTACTTC,CASSPQGGVGVGQYF